The rows below give T cell receptor beta chains drawn from one sample of a study of shared clonotypes between healthy human individuals. TCRdb keeps only in-frame clones here, not all; method: immunoSEQ multiplex PCR. Of millions of clones detected, approximately 90% appear once; the ten largest clones hold roughly 0.13%. What was sequenced was naive CD4+ T cells sorted from blood. The receptors shown here come from a man aged 18 to 29 in good health. CDR3s include the opening cysteine and the closing phenylalanine or tryptophan. Fields, in order: D gene, J gene, clone size, V gene, CDR3 length, CDR3 DNA, CDR3 protein. D genes are given only for firm matches. Size values are once, few and many counts, or a class for expanded clones, and some rows have none.

TRBD2	TRBJ2-5	-	TRBV11-2	14	TGTGCCAGCAGCCGACTAGCGGGGATAGAGACCCAGTACTTC	CASSRLAGIETQYF
-	TRBJ2-2	-	TRBV7-2	16	TGTGCCAGCAGCCTAGCCCTGGGACAGAACACCGGGGAGCTGTTTTTT	CASSLALGQNTGELFF
TRBD1	TRBJ2-5	once	TRBV5-1	16	TGCGCCAGCAGCTTGGACGGGGGACAGGGTCAAGAGACCCAGTACTTC	CASSLDGGQGQETQYF
TRBD1	TRBJ1-2	-	TRBV7-2	15	TGTGCCAGCAGCCTGCGACAGGGGGGGCACTATGGCTACACCTTC	CASSLRQGGHYGYTF
TRBD1	TRBJ1-1	-	TRBV18	11	TGTGCCAGCTCACGACAGGGTAGAGCTTTCTTT	CASSRQGRAFF
-	TRBJ1-2	-	TRBV27	15	TGTGCCAGCAGTTTGGACGGGGGAGGAATGTATGGCTACACCTTC	CASSLDGGGMYGYTF
-	TRBJ2-7	-	TRBV10-2	13	TGCGCCAGCAATATAAACAGGGCCTACGAGCAGTACTTC	CASNINRAYEQYF
-	TRBJ1-5	-	TRBV6-5	14	TGTGCCAGCAGTTACTCGGAGGGGAATCAGCCCCAGCATTTT	CASSYSEGNQPQHF
-	TRBJ2-5	-	TRBV15	12	TGTGCCACCAGCAGAGACACTTTAACCCAGTACTTC	CATSRDTLTQYF
-	TRBJ1-2	-	TRBV6-6	13	TGTGCTTCGACGGTCCAAGGAGTAGGGGGCTACACCTTC	CASTVQGVGGYTF
-	TRBJ2-7	-	TRBV10-2	14	TGCGCCAGCAGTGAGTTAACCATGCGGGACGAGCAGTACTTC	CASSELTMRDEQYF
-	TRBJ2-5	-	TRBV29-1	13	TGCAGCGTACCCCCCGGACCCCAAGAGACCCAGTACTTC	CSVPPGPQETQYF
TRBD1	TRBJ1-1	-	TRBV9	14	TGTGCCAGCAGCCCCGGGGACAGGAACATTGAAGCTTTCTTT	CASSPGDRNIEAFF
-	TRBJ1-6	-	TRBV6-5	13	TGTGCCAGCAGTTACGTAGGAGCCCCACCCCTCCACTTT	CASSYVGAPPLHF
-	TRBJ2-3	-	TRBV28	12	TGTGCCAGCAGTTTTCTCACAGATACGCAGTATTTT	CASSFLTDTQYF
-	TRBJ1-1	once	TRBV18	12	TGTGCCAGCTCGGAGGGGGTTACTGAAGCTTTCTTT	CASSEGVTEAFF
-	TRBJ2-1	-	TRBV5-6	17	TGTGCCAGCAGCTTGGAAATCGTCCGGCGGGTTGACAATGAGCAGTTCTTC	CASSLEIVRRVDNEQFF
-	TRBJ2-1	-	TRBV2	20	TGTGCCAGCAGGGCTCCTCGGGACAGGGCTTTAGCGGGGTCCTACAATGAGCAGTTCTTC	CASRAPRDRALAGSYNEQFF
-	TRBJ2-4	-	TRBV10-1	16	TGCGCCAGCAGTGAGCTGGCTAGTCTAGCCAAAAACATTCAGTACTTC	CASSELASLAKNIQYF
-	TRBJ1-4	-	TRBV4-2	15	TGTGCCAGCAGCCAAGATGGGGGACCCGGGGAAAAACTGTTTTTT	CASSQDGGPGEKLFF
-	TRBJ1-2	-	TRBV30	13	TGTGCCTGGAGTGTACTCAGGGAAGTTGGCTACACCTTC	CAWSVLREVGYTF
-	TRBJ2-7	-	TRBV1	11	TGCACCTGCCGCGTCTTTTGCGAGCAGTACTTC	CTCRVFCEQYF
-	TRBJ1-4	-	TRBV6-1	15	TGTGCCAGCAGTGAAGCCCTTGGCAGTAATGAAAAACTGTTTTTT	CASSEALGSNEKLFF
TRBD1	TRBJ1-3	once	TRBV15	16	TGTGCCACCAGCAGAGGAGACAGGGACCCTGGAAACACCATATATTTT	CATSRGDRDPGNTIYF
-	TRBJ1-6	-	TRBV18	15	TGTGCCAGCTCACCACAGTCCCAGGGCGGTTCACCCCTCCACTTT	CASSPQSQGGSPLHF
-	TRBJ2-1	-	TRBV28	12	TGTGCCAGCAGTCTCGAATACAATGAGCAGTTCTTC	CASSLEYNEQFF
-	TRBJ2-3	-	TRBV4-1	16	TGCGCCAGCAGCCAAGAAGCAGGCACCCCCACAGATACGCAGTATTTT	CASSQEAGTPTDTQYF
-	TRBJ1-1	-	TRBV28	14	TGTGCCAGCAGTTTGGGAGGTCAGAACACTGAAGCTTTCTTT	CASSLGGQNTEAFF
-	TRBJ1-2	-	TRBV4-1	14	TGCGCCAGCAGCCAAGGTCACACCCCAGGAGTCTACACCTTC	CASSQGHTPGVYTF
-	TRBJ1-3	-	TRBV6-5	16	TGTGCCAGCAGTTCCCTTAATCCCCCGGCTGGAAACACCATATATTTT	CASSSLNPPAGNTIYF
-	TRBJ1-6	-	TRBV27	15	TGTGCCAGCAGTTTCGCAGGGGAGTATAATTCACCCCTCCACTTT	CASSFAGEYNSPLHF
TRBD2	TRBJ2-3	-	TRBV2	15	TGTGCCAGCAGGGAAGGGACTAGCGAGGTAGATACGCAGTATTTT	CASREGTSEVDTQYF
-	TRBJ2-3	-	TRBV21-1	14	TGTGCCAGCAGCAAAGAAGGTAGCACAGATACGCAGTATTTT	CASSKEGSTDTQYF
-	TRBJ1-2	-	TRBV11-2	17	TGTGCCAGCACGAGAGCTACAGGGCCAACTCCTAACTATGGCTACACCTTC	CASTRATGPTPNYGYTF
TRBD2	TRBJ2-7	once	TRBV6-1	15	TGTGCCAGCAGAATTTCGGGACTAGCGGGAGGGCAGCAGTACTTC	CASRISGLAGGQQYF
-	TRBJ1-1	-	TRBV6-6	13	TGTGCCAGCGAAAGGACAGCGAACACTGAAGCTTTCTTT	CASERTANTEAFF
-	TRBJ1-4	-	TRBV6-1	16	TGTGCCAGCAGTGCCTGGACGGTTTCAACTAATGAAAAACTGTTTTTT	CASSAWTVSTNEKLFF
TRBD2	TRBJ2-1	-	TRBV7-2	17	TGTGCCAGCAGCTCCCCAGCCGGGACTAGCGGGTCAAATGAGCAGTTCTTC	CASSSPAGTSGSNEQFF
TRBD1	TRBJ1-3	once	TRBV9	17	TGTGCCAGCAGCGTCGCTCCGACAGGGGCGACTGGAAACACCATATATTTT	CASSVAPTGATGNTIYF
TRBD1	TRBJ2-7	once	TRBV5-1	15	TGCGCCAGCAGCCCAGGGACAGGGGGATTTTACGAGCAGTACTTC	CASSPGTGGFYEQYF
-	TRBJ2-1	-	TRBV15	16	TGTGCCACCAGCACAGGGGGGGGCCGCTCCTACAATGAGCAGTTCTTC	CATSTGGGRSYNEQFF
-	TRBJ1-1	few	TRBV14	13	TGTGCCAGCAGCAGCAGGGAACGAACTGAAGCTTTCTTT	CASSSRERTEAFF
TRBD1	TRBJ2-7	-	TRBV7-2	15	TGTGCCAGCAGCTCTTCCGGGACAGGGTACGACGAGCAGTACTTC	CASSSSGTGYDEQYF
TRBD2	TRBJ2-7	-	TRBV7-9	15	TGTGCCAGCAGCTCGCTAGCGGGTGGCGAGCTCGAGCAGTACTTC	CASSSLAGGELEQYF
-	TRBJ2-2	-	TRBV7-9	14	TGTGCCAGCAGAATTGGGGGAGTCACCGGGGAGCTGTTTTTT	CASRIGGVTGELFF
-	TRBJ2-4	-	TRBV30	16	TGTGCCTGGACTTTGGCCGGGGGGCTAACCAAAAACATTCAGTACTTC	CAWTLAGGLTKNIQYF
TRBD1	TRBJ1-4	few	TRBV30	14	TGTGCCTGGGGAATGACAGGGCGGGGTGAAAAACTGTTTTTT	CAWGMTGRGEKLFF
TRBD2	TRBJ2-1	once	TRBV11-2	15	TGTGCCAGCGGCGGACTAGCGGGAGCGAGCAATGAGCAGTTCTTC	CASGGLAGASNEQFF